What follows are 10 T cell receptor beta chains derived from one specimen sequenced in a study of T cells in women clearing cervical HPV infection. This table comes from immunoSEQ multiplex PCR, and its TCRdb copy is limited to in-frame clones, with some not included. This table lists about 20,000 clones. Sequencing used blood buffy coat. These receptors were collected from a woman between 18 and 69 years old with a cervical HPV16 infection that either progressed to CIN3+ or cleared (not recorded which).

On this clone itself: The CDR3 is cut off 3 residues early in the read; its end comes from the germline J gene. The rearrangement links TRBV30 to TRBJ2-1; 10 bases agree with TRBD2. CDR3 length: 16 residues. J lost 7 bases, V lost 4 bases, and 13 bases had no gene match. Germline-derived CDR1 and CDR2 are GTSNPN and SVGIG (reference sequence). CDR3: CAWTPSSSGGTNEQFF. The sequenced CDR3 bases are TGTGCCTGGACCCCCTCTTCTAGCGGGGGTACGAATGAG.

A note on this clone: The CDR3 end falls 3 residues outside the read, so it is completed with the germline J gene. The V call is TRBV7-9, the J call TRBJ1-1; D uncertain. From germline, CDR1 is SEHNR and CDR2 FQNEAQ (reference sequence). This CDR3 is 13 amino acids long. Trimming took 5 bases from V and 4 from J, leaving 11 bases between them. The sequenced CDR3 bases are TGTGCCAGCAGCACCAGAGGGTTCACTGAA. Encoded protein: CASSTRGFTE. The CDR3 in full is CASSTRGFTEAFF.

Points on this clone: The CDR3 end falls 3 residues outside the read, so it is completed with the germline J gene. The rearrangement links TRBV7-2 to TRBJ1-5; TRBD1 aligns across 7 bases. Trimming at V came to 5 bases and at J to 3 bases, leaving 4 bases not matched to a gene. The germline gives CDR1 SGHTA, CDR2 FQGNSA. This CDR3 has 14 residues. This chain's CDR3 is CASSPGQANQPQHF. The part of the CDR3 DNA that was read is TGTGCCAGCAGCCCCGGACAGGCCAATCAGCCC. Full variable domain (remainder filled in from reference TRBV7-2 and TRBJ1-5): GAGVSQSPSNKVTEKGKDVELRCDPISGHTALYWYRQSLGQGLEFLIYFQGNSAPDKSGLPSDRFSAERTGGSVSTLTIQRTQQEDSAVYLCASSPGQANQPQHFGDGTRLSIL.

To note about this clone: The read terminates 3 residues before the CDR3 end, so the remaining end is supplied by the germline J gene. V usage is TRBV12-3 or TRBV12-4 and J usage is TRBJ1-6; D gene unclear. The CDR3 extends over 16 amino acids. The V end was cut by 0 bases, the J end by 7 bases, with 13 bases between. Incomplete CDR3 DNA: TGTGCCAGCAGTTTAGCGCTCCAGGTTGGAAATTCACCC. Residues: CASSLALQVGNSP. The full CDR3 protein reads CASSLALQVGNSPLHF.

Comments on this clone: The read ends 3 residues early relative to the CDR3; the germline J gene fills the gap. The rearrangement links TRBV20-1 to TRBJ2-5, with D possibly matching TRBD2 (7 bases). Germline CDR1 reads DFQATT; CDR2 reads SNEGSKA (reference sequence). V lost 6 bases and J 3 bases, leaving 17 bases between the germline ends. The CDR3 sequence is 14 residues long. CDR3 DNA (partial): TGCAGTGCAACTCGAAGGGGGGGGGAAGAGACC. It specifies CSATRRGGEET. The complete CDR3 protein is CSATRRGGEETQYF.

In the case of this clone: The DNA ends 3 residues before the CDR3 does, and the rest of the CDR3 is filled in from the germline J gene. The V gene is TRBV19, the J gene TRBJ2-5; the match to TRBD2 covers 13 bases. This CDR3 comprises 15 residues. Losses at the gene ends were 1 base for V and 4 bases for J; bases not matched to a gene: 0. The V gene's germline CDR1 is LNHDA and CDR2 SQIVND (reference sequence). The CDR3 DNA, read in part, is TGTGCCAGTAGTATAGGACTAGCGGGGGGAGAGACC. It encodes CASSIGLAGGET. In full, the CDR3 reads CASSIGLAGGETQYF.

On this clone: The read comes to an end 3 residues before the CDR3 does, leaving the germline J gene to fill in the end. The V gene is TRBV7-9, the J gene TRBJ2-7; D gene unclear. The germline gives CDR1 SEHNR, CDR2 FQNEAQ (reference sequence). The CDR3 totals 13 residues. V was clipped by 5 bases and J by 6 bases, with 14 bases between them. CDR3 DNA (partial): TGTGCCAGCAGCCCATCCTATTACCCCGAG. As protein: CASSPSYYPE. In full, the CDR3 is CASSPSYYPEQYF.

Concerning this clone: The observed sequence ends 3 residues before the CDR3 terminus, with the missing tail filled in from the germline J gene. The rearrangement links TRBV20-1 to TRBJ2-3, with D possibly being TRBD2 (6 bases). The germline V gene has CDR1 DFQATT and CDR2 SNEGSKA (reference sequence). Trimming cost V 2 bases and J 0 bases, with 12 bases left between them. This CDR3 contains 15 residues. CDR3 DNA, as far as it was read: TGCAGTGCTAGACCCCTAGCGCCTAGCACAGATACG. Translation: CSARPLAPSTDT. The entire CDR3 reads CSARPLAPSTDTQYF.

A word on this clone: The read ends 3 residues shy of where the CDR3 ends; the end is completed using the germline J gene. V is TRBV7-9 and J is TRBJ1-1, with 10 bases lining up with TRBD1. After removal of 5 bases from V and 1 base from J, the junction contained 4 bases not matched to a gene. CDR1 and CDR2 (germline): SEHNR, FQNEAQ (reference sequence). The CDR3 consists of 15 residues. Incomplete CDR3 DNA: TGTGCCAGCAGCGTCGGACAGGGGGAGAACACTGAA. Residues: CASSVGQGENTE. Given in full, the CDR3 is CASSVGQGENTEAFF. Full variable domain (missing parts from reference TRBV7-9 and TRBJ1-1): DTGVSQNPRHKITKRGQNVTFRCDPISEHNRLYWYRQTLGQGPEFLTYFQNEAQLEKSRLLSDRFSAERPKGSFSTLEIQRTEQGDSAMYLCASSVGQGENTEAFFGQGTRLTVV.

About this clone itself: The read terminates 3 residues ahead of where the CDR3 ends, so the germline J gene completes it. The chain couples TRBV20-1 to TRBJ2-6, with no clear D. The V end was cut by 5 bases, the J end by 0 bases, with 17 bases between. The CDR3 has 17 amino acids. The germline CDR1 and CDR2 sequences are DFQATT and SNEGSKA (reference sequence). The sequenced CDR3 bases are TGCAGTGCTCCAGTCCAGGCGAGAAGCTCTGGGGCCAACGTC. Protein sequence: CSAPVQARSSGANV. The CDR3 in full is CSAPVQARSSGANVLTF.